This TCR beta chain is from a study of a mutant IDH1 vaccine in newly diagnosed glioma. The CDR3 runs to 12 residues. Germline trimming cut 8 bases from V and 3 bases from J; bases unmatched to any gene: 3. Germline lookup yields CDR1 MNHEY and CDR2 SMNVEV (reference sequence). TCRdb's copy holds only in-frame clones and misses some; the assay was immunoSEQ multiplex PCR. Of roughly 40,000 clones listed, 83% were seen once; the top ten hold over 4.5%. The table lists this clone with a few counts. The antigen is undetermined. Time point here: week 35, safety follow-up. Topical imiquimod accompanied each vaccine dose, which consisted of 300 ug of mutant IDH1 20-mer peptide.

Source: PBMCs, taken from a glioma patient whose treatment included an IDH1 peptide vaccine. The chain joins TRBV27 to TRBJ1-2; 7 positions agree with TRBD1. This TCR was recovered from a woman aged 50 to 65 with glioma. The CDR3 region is CASYDRDYGYTF. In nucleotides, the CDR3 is TGTGCCAGCTACGACAGGGACTATGGCTACACCTTC.